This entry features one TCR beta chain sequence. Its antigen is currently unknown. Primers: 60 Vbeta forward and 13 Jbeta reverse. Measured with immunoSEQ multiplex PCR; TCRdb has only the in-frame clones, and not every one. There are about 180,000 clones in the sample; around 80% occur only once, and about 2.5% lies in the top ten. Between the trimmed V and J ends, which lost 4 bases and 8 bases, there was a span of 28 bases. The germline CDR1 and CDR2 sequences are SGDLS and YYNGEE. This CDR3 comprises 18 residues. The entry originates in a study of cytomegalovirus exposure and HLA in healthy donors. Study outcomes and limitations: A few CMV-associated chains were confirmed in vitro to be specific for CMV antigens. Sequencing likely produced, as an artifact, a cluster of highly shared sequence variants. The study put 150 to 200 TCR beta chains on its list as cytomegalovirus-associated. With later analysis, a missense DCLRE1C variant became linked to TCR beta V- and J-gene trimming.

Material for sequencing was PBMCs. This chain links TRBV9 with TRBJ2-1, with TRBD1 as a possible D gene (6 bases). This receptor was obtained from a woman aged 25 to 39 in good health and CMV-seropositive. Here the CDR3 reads CASSTYLTGIASSDEQFF. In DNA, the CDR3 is TGTGCCAGCAGCACCTACCTTACAGGGATCGCAAGTAGCGATGAGCAGTTCTTC.